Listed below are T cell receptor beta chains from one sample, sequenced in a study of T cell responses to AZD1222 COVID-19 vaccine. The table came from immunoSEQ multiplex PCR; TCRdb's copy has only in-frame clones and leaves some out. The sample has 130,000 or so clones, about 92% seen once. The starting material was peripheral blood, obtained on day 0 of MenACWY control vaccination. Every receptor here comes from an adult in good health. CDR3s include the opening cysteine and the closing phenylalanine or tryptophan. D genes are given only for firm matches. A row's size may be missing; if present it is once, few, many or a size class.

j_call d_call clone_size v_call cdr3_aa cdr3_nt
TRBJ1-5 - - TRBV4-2 CASSQDVGGEGNQPQHF TGTGCCAGCAGCCAAGATGTGGGGGGAGAGGGCAATCAGCCCCAGCATTTT
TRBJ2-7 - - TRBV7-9 CASSFSSSYEQYF TGTGCCAGCAGCTTTTCGAGCTCCTACGAGCAGTACTTC
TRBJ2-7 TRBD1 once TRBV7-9 CASSLTGGFLEQYF TGTGCCAGCAGCTTAACAGGGGGCTTCCTCGAGCAGTACTTC
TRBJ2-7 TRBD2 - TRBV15 CATSKSIIGLAGAYEQYF TGTGCCACCAGCAAAAGTATTATCGGACTAGCGGGGGCCTACGAGCAGTACTTC
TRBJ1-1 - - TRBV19 CASIFGVGAEAFF TGTGCCAGTATCTTCGGGGTGGGCGCTGAAGCTTTCTTT
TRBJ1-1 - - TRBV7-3 CASSLDLQRANTEAFF TGTGCCAGCAGCTTAGATCTACAGAGGGCGAACACTGAAGCTTTCTTT
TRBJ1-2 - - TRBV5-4 CASSVDRSYGYTF TGTGCCAGCAGCGTTGACAGGTCCTATGGCTACACCTTC
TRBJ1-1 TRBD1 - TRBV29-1 CSGSGTGNTEAFF TGCAGCGGATCCGGGACAGGGAACACTGAAGCTTTCTTT
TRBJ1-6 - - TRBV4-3 CASSLQFQGYANSPLHF TGCGCCAGCAGCCTACAATTTCAGGGGTACGCTAATTCACCCCTCCACTTT
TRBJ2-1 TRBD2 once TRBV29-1 CSIMPSGGWDEQFF TGCAGCATTATGCCTAGCGGGGGATGGGATGAGCAGTTCTTC
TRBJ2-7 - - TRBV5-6 CASSLFDRTLSEQYF TGTGCCAGCAGCTTGTTTGATCGGACGTTGAGCGAGCAGTACTTC
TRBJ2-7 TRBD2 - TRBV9 CASSVGTSEYEQYF TGTGCCAGCAGCGTAGGAACTAGCGAGTACGAGCAGTACTTC
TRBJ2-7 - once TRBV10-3 CAISESQGTGGNYEQYF TGTGCCATCAGTGAGTCCCAGGGAACCGGGGGAAACTACGAGCAGTACTTC
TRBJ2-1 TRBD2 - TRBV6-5 CASSYSVTSGFEQFF TGTGCCAGCAGTTACTCCGTGACTAGCGGGTTTGAGCAGTTCTTC
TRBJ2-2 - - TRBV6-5 CASSNRGAGELFF TGTGCCAGCAGTAACCGGGGAGCCGGGGAGCTGTTTTTT
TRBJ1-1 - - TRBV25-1 CASMMAGNTEAFF TGTGCCAGCATGATGGCCGGGAACACTGAAGCTTTCTTT
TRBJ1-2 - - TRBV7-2 CASSLETFNYGYTF TGTGCCAGCAGCTTAGAAACGTTCAACTATGGCTACACCTTC
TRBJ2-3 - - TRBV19 CASSIRQLTDTQYF TGTGCCAGTAGTATTCGACAGCTCACAGATACGCAGTATTTT
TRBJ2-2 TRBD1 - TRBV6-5 CASRPVKGAAGELFF TGTGCCAGCAGACCGGTGAAGGGGGCTGCCGGGGAGCTGTTTTTT
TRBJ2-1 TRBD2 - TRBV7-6 CASSLGDGGAYNEQFF TGTGCCAGCAGCTTAGGGGACGGGGGGGCCTACAATGAGCAGTTCTTC
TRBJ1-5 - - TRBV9 CASSGREMGQPQHF TGTGCCAGCAGCGGCAGGGAAATGGGTCAGCCCCAGCATTTT
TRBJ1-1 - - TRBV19 CASTLDIMNTEAFF TGTGCCAGTACCCTGGACATAATGAACACTGAAGCTTTCTTT
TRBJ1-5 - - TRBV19 CASSSLRDPNQPQHF TGTGCCAGTAGTAGCCTCCGGGACCCCAATCAGCCCCAGCATTTT
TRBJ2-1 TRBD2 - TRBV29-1 CSVEDPTSGRGLAIYEQFF TGCAGCGTTGAAGATCCTACTAGCGGCCGCGGACTAGCGATATATGAGCAGTTCTTC
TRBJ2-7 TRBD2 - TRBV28 CASRAGGSSYEQYF TGTGCCAGCAGGGCGGGGGGCTCCTCCTACGAGCAGTACTTC
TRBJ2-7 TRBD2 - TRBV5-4 CASSLFSGVTYEQYF TGTGCCAGCAGCTTGTTCAGCGGGGTAACCTACGAGCAGTACTTC
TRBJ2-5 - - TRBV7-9 CASSLPHGETQYF TGTGCCAGCAGTTTACCCCATGGGGAGACCCAGTACTTC
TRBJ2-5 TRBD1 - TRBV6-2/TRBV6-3 CASSRGQGETQYF TGTGCCAGCAGCCGCGGACAGGGTGAGACCCAGTACTTC
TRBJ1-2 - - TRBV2 CASSDREVYYGYTF TGTGCCAGCAGTGACAGGGAAGTGTATTATGGCTACACCTTC
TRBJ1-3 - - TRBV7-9 CASSPRALNTIYF TGTGCCAGCAGCCCTCGTGCCCTAAACACCATATATTTT
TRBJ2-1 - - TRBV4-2 CASSQYGQRSSYNEQFF TGTGCCAGCAGCCAATACGGTCAACGAAGCTCCTACAATGAGCAGTTCTTC
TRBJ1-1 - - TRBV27 CASSEREGTEAFF TGTGCCAGCAGCGAACGCGAGGGGACTGAAGCTTTCTTT
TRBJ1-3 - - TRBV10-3 CAISVGGNGNTIYF TGTGCCATCAGTGTGGGGGGGAATGGAAACACCATATATTTT
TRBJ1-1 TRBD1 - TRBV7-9 CASSAGQGDTEAFF TGTGCCAGCAGCGCAGGACAGGGAGACACTGAAGCTTTCTTT
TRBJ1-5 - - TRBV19 CASNPTVTSKQPQHF TGTGCCAGTAATCCGACTGTTACTAGCAAGCAGCCCCAGCATTTT
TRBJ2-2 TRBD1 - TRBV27 CASRVAAGTGVFGTGELFF TGTGCCAGCCGAGTAGCCGCCGGGACAGGGGTTTTTGGAACCGGGGAGCTGTTTTTT
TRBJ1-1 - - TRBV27 CASSLGTEAFF TGTGCCAGCAGTTTAGGAACTGAAGCTTTCTTT
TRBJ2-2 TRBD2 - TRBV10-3 CAISGGLTLGELFF TGTGCCATCAGTGGGGGACTAACGTTAGGGGAGCTGTTTTTT
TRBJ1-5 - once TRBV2 CASSLESNQPQHF TGTGCCAGCAGCCTGGAATCCAATCAGCCCCAGCATTTT
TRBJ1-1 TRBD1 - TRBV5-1 CASSLRQGEGGTEAFF TGCGCCAGCAGCTTACGGCAGGGGGAGGGGGGCACTGAAGCTTTCTTT
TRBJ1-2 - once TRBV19 CASLNVPSTDGYTF TGTGCCAGTCTCAACGTTCCCTCAACGGATGGCTACACCTTC
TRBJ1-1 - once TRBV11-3 CASSREGGTEAFF TGTGCCAGCAGCAGGGAGGGTGGCACTGAAGCTTTCTTT
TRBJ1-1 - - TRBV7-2 CASSLVGMNTEAFF TGTGCCAGCAGCTTAGTGGGAATGAACACTGAAGCTTTCTTT
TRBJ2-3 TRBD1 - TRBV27 CASSLDRGGTDTQYF TGTGCCAGCAGCCTCGACAGGGGGGGAACAGATACGCAGTATTTT
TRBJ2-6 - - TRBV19 CASSIGFRSTRGANVLTF TGTGCCAGTAGTATAGGGTTCCGAAGCACGCGGGGGGCCAACGTCCTGACTTTC
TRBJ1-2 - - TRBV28 CASSFGEGTWNAGPLDGYTF -
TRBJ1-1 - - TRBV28 CASSFLRVSEAFF TGTGCCAGCAGTTTTCTGAGGGTCTCTGAAGCTTTCTTT
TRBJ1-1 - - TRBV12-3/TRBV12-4 CATGDRTAFF TGTGCCACCGGAGACAGGACTGCTTTCTTT
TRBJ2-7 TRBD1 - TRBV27 CASNLDRTGGGYEQYF TGTGCCAGCAATCTGGACCGGACAGGGGGCGGCTACGAGCAGTACTTC
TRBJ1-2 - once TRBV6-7 CASSHAGRGPRYGYTF TGTGCCAGCAGCCACGCGGGTCGGGGGCCCCGCTATGGCTACACCTTC
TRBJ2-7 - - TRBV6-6 CATVPGGRSSGEQYF TGTGCCACCGTCCCAGGGGGGCGAAGTTCGGGTGAGCAGTACTTC
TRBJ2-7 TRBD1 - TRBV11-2 CASSFVRDRGYEQYF TGTGCCAGCAGCTTTGTTCGAGACAGGGGCTACGAGCAGTACTTC
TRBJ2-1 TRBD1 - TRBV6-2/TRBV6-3 CASSYSVAGGEQFF TGTGCCAGCAGTTACTCCGTGGCAGGGGGAGAGCAGTTCTTC
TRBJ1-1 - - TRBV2 CASSGGGGLNTEAFF TGTGCCAGCAGTGGGGGTGGCGGATTGAACACTGAAGCTTTCTTT
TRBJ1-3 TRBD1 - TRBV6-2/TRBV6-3 CASSPDRANTIYF TGTGCCAGCAGCCCCGACAGGGCCAACACCATATATTTT
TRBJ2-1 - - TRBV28 CASKFSVIRREQFF TGTGCCAGCAAATTCTCCGTTATAAGACGTGAGCAGTTCTTC
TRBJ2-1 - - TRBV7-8 CASSLAPAGPFNEQFF TGTGCCAGCAGCTTAGCCCCCGCGGGACCGTTCAATGAGCAGTTCTTC
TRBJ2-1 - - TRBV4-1 CASSQPYWGRALDNEQFF TGCGCCAGCAGCCAACCTTACTGGGGCAGGGCATTGGACAATGAGCAGTTCTTC
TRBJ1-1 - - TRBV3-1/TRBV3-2 CASSQERQLVENTEAFF TGTGCCAGCAGCCAAGAGAGGCAGTTGGTGGAGAACACTGAAGCTTTCTTT